The present T cell receptor (beta chain) was sequenced within a study of T cell responses to AZD1222 COVID-19 vaccine. This CDR3 comprises 13 residues. The germline V gene has CDR1 SEHNR and CDR2 FQNEAQ (reference sequence). The ends lost 6 bases at V and 5 bases at J; junction bases unmatched: 6. Sequencing was performed with immunoSEQ multiplex PCR; in TCRdb, only in-frame clones are kept and a portion is missing. Among about 100,000 clones, roughly nine tenths were seen once, and the ten largest hold less than 4%. The TCR was taken from an adult who received the MenACWY meningococcal vaccine as a control. Here the sequenced sample was peripheral blood, taken 28 days after the second dose of the MenACWY control vaccine. The V gene is TRBV7-9, the J gene TRBJ1-1, with 7 bases aligning to TRBD1. The chain's CDR3 is CASRPSGGTEAFF. Here the CDR3 DNA reads TGTGCCAGCAGACCATCAGGGGGGACTGAAGCTTTCTTT.